This paragraph reports one T cell receptor beta chain. This record comes from a study of blood T cell repertoires in COVID-19. Study information: The origin of the acute and convalescent COVID-19 samples was the United States, Italy and Spain.

Here immunoSEQ multiplex PCR was the method, and the copy in TCRdb shows in-frame clones only, minus some. Here the sample spans roughly 150,000 clones, roughly nine tenths being singletons. The CDR3 has 14 amino acids. The J segment lost 0 bases and the V segment lost 5 bases, leaving 3 bases of the junction unmatched. Germline V gene data show CDR1 as KGHDR and CDR2 as SFDVKD. The gene calls are TRBV24-1 and TRBJ2-7; 7 bases line up with TRBD1. The receptor comes from a man between 60 and 70 years old with acute or convalescent COVID-19. The sample comprised peripheral blood. The DNA for the CDR3 is TGTGCCACCAGTGGGGGACAGCGCTCCTACGAGCAGTACTTC. Its protein is CATSGGQRSYEQYF.